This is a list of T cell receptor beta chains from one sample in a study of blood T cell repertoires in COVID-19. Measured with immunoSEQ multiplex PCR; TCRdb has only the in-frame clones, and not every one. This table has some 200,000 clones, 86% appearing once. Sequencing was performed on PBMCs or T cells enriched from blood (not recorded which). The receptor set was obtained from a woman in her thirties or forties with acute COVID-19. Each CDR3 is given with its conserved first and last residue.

CASSEEGAGGTEAFF	TRBV5-1	TRBJ1-1
CASSFPMSVVYTGELFF	TRBV11-2	TRBJ2-2
CASSETGTNYNEQFF	TRBV11-3	TRBJ2-1
CASSPAGRSYGYTF	TRBV11-2	TRBJ1-2
CASNILAGGATGELFF	TRBV2	TRBJ2-2
CASSDEAGHEAFF	TRBV6-4	TRBJ1-1
CATSDRRDRDVYGYTF	TRBV24-1	TRBJ1-2
CASSSGRTEAFF	TRBV27	TRBJ1-1
CASKSSGGSPEAFF	TRBV10-2	TRBJ1-1
CASSQERQNTEAFF	TRBV4-3	TRBJ1-1
CARTTRRGFLWAAFF	TRBV5-3	TRBJ1-1
CASSDGNKYEQYF	TRBV4-3	TRBJ2-7
CASSRGGEDTGELFF	TRBV28	TRBJ2-2
CASSLITGAQKEQYF	TRBV5-6	TRBJ2-7
CASSFTDRVGEEQYF	TRBV11-2	TRBJ2-7
CASSTGQLNTEAFF	TRBV19	TRBJ1-1
CASSNDRVGTEAFF	TRBV7-2	TRBJ1-1